Below, 8 T cell receptor beta chains from the same sample are listed, as sequenced in a study of CD8 T cells in ankylosing spondylitis. TCRdb fed the 5' RACE reads into MiXCR, producing one record per CDR3 protein. The sample gives 300,000 to 350,000 distinct CDR3 sequences, under 25% of which show up once; roughly 4% is in the top ten. The sequenced material came from blood, either unsorted or a sorted T cell fraction (not recorded which). The source of these receptors is a female donor with ankylosing spondylitis or in good health (not recorded which).

The rearrangement uses TRBV29-1 and TRBJ2-1; TRBD2 might be the D (5 bases). Per the germline V gene, CDR1 is SQVTM and CDR2 is ANQGSEA. Trimming cost V 6 bases and J 6 bases, with 15 bases left between them. CDR3 length equals 13 residues. Written as DNA, the CDR3 is TGCAGCGTACGGTGGAGGACGGGCAATGAGCAGTTCTTC. Encoded protein: CSVRWRTGNEQFF.

The CDR3 DNA reads as TGTGCCAGCAGTTACCGACAGGTACATGAAAAACTGTTTTTT. This encodes CASSYRQVHEKLFF. The V gene is TRBV28, the J gene TRBJ1-4, with D maybe TRBD1 (6 bases). The germline V and J ends were trimmed by 4 bases and 6 bases, with 12 bases remaining between them. This CDR3 contains 14 residues. Germline loops: CDR1 MDHEN, CDR2 SYDVKM.

Ten or more counts support this clonotype. The gene calls are TRBV10-3 and TRBJ2-1, with D possibly TRBD1 on 5 matching bases. From germline, CDR1 is ENHRY and CDR2 SYGVKD. The CDR3 loop spans 13 amino acids. Between the trimmed V and J ends, which lost 7 bases and 8 bases, there was a span of 15 bases. CDR3 DNA sequence: TGTGCCATCACGGACCCAGGGAAGGATGAGCAGTTCTTC. Protein sequence: CAITDPGKDEQFF.

This clonotype was counted only a few times. This chain connects TRBV12-3 or TRBV12-4 to TRBJ1-2; TRBD1 agrees at 7 bases. V lost 4 bases, J lost 2 bases, and 1 base stayed unmatched. CDR3 length: 13 residues. The CDR3 coding sequence is TGTGCCAGCAGTTCGACAGGGAACTATGGCTACACCTTC. Translating gives CASSSTGNYGYTF.

The J gene is TRBJ2-4, the V gene TRBV19, with 9 bases identical to TRBD2. The trim removed 8 bases at V and 3 bases at J, leaving 11 bases unmatched. Per the germline V gene, CDR1 is LNHDA and CDR2 is SQIVND (reference sequence). The CDR3 loop spans 16 amino acids. CDR3 sequence (DNA): TGTGCCAGTTGGAACGGGATGACTAGCGGCAAAAACATTCAGTACTTC. Its translation is CASWNGMTSGKNIQYF.

This clonotype was seen a few times. V usage is TRBV12-3 or TRBV12-4 and J usage is TRBJ2-1; 9 bases agree with TRBD2. The CDR3 is 16 residues long. V shed 3 bases, J shed 6 bases, and the junction held 9 bases outside the gene matches. The CDR3, as DNA: TGTGCCAGCAGTTTCCCTTTAGCGGGAGCCCCCAATGAGCAGTTCTTC. This sequence encodes CASSFPLAGAPNEQFF.

The chain is built from TRBV7-2 and TRBJ1-1, with 8 bases aligning to TRBD1. Per the germline V gene, CDR1 is SGHTA and CDR2 is FQGNSA. Germline trimming cut 3 bases from V and 6 bases from J; bases unmatched to any gene: 3. This CDR3 contains 13 residues. The CDR3 here is CASSFRQGPEAFF. CDR3 bases: TGTGCCAGCAGCTTCCGACAGGGGCCTGAAGCTTTCTTT. The whole variable domain, filled in from reference TRBV7-2 and TRBJ1-1, reads GAGVSQSPSNKVTEKGKDVELRCDPISGHTALYWYRQSLGQGLEFLIYFQGNSAPDKSGLPSDRFSAERTGGSVSTLTIQRTQQEDSAVYLCASSFRQGPEAFFGQGTRLTVV.

In its sample, this clonotype was seen many times. The chain has TRBV12-3 or TRBV12-4 and TRBJ2-2, with no clear D. V lost 3 bases and J lost 3, with 17 bases in between. The CDR3 runs 17 residues. The CDR3 loop is CASSFSGLFTDTGELFF. CDR3 DNA sequence: TGTGCCAGCAGTTTTAGTGGGCTTTTCACGGACACCGGGGAGCTGTTTTTT.